One T cell receptor beta chain is described in this entry. The sample is drawn from a study of T cell clonotyping in hematopoietic cell transplantation. Sequencing was performed with immunoSEQ multiplex PCR; in TCRdb, only in-frame clones are kept and a portion is missing. The repertoire holds about 27,000 clones, with approximately 96% as singletons. The source of this sequence is a man aged 50 to 60 in good health. Some clones in this sample may be carry-over from other donors' samples. Sequenced: peripheral blood mononuclear cells.

The CDR3 nucleotides read TGTGCCAGCAGTGATAAGGGGTGGATGTCTTACGAGCAGTACTTC. Residues: CASSDKGWMSYEQYF. The rearrangement uses TRBV2 and TRBJ2-7; D may be TRBD1 (5 bases). The CDR3 is 15 amino acids. V lost 3 bases, J lost 4 bases, and 16 bases lay in between. In germline, CDR1 is SNHLY, CDR2 FYNNEI.